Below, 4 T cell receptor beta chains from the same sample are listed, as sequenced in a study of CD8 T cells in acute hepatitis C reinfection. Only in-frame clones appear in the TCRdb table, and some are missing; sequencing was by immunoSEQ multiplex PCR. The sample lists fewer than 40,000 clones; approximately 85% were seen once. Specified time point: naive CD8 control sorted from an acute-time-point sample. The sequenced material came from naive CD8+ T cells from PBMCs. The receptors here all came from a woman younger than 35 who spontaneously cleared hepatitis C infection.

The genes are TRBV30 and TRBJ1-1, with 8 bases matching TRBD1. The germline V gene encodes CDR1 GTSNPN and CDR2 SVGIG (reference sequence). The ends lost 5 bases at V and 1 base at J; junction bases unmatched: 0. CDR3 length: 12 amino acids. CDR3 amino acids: CAWGQGNTEAFF. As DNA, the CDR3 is TGTGCCTGGGGACAGGGGAACACTGAAGCTTTCTTT. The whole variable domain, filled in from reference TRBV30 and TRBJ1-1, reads SQTIHQWPATLVQPVGSPLSLECTVEGTSNPNLYWYRQAAGRGLQLLFYSVGIGQISSEVPQNLSASRPQDRQFILSSKKLLLSDSGFYLCAWGQGNTEAFFGQGTRLTVV.

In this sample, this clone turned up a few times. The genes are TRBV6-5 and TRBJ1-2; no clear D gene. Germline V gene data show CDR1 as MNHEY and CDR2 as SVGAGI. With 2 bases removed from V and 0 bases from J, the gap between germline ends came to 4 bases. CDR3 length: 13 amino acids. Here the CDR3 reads CASSYTPNYGYTF. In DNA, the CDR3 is TGTGCCAGCAGTTACACGCCTAACTATGGCTACACCTTC.

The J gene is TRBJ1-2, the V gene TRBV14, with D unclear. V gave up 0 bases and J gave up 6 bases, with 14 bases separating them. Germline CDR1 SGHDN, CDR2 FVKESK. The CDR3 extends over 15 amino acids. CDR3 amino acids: CASSQEWEEIDGYTF. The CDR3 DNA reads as TGTGCCAGCAGCCAAGAGTGGGAGGAGATAGATGGCTACACCTTC.

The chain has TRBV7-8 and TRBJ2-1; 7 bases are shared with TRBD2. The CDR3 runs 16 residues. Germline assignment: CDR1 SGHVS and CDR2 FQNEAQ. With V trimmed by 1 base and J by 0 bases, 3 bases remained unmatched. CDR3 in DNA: TGTGCCAGCAGCTTAGAGGGCGGGAGCTCCTACAATGAGCAGTTCTTC. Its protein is CASSLEGGSSYNEQFF.